A selection of T cell receptor beta chains follows, all from one sample in a study of T cell responses to AZD1222 COVID-19 vaccine. Measured with immunoSEQ multiplex PCR; TCRdb has only the in-frame clones, and not every one. The sample includes about 130,000 clones, over 90% of them seen just once. The sequences come from peripheral blood, collected on day 0 of AZD1222 vaccination. The receptors shown here come from an adult in good health. Each CDR3 is given with its conserved first and last residue. D genes are given only for firm matches. Not all rows give a size; the values are once, few, many and, for expanded clones, a class.

size	D	V	J	CDR3	DNA
-	-	TRBV7-2	TRBJ2-1	CASRQSISHNEQFF	TGTGCCAGCAGACAAAGCATTTCCCACAATGAGCAGTTCTTC
-	-	TRBV30	TRBJ1-4	CASDSLGFPNEKLFF	TGTGCCTCCGACAGCCTTGGATTTCCTAATGAAAAACTGTTTTTT
-	TRBD1	TRBV18	TRBJ2-3	CASSNSGTGYITDTQYF	TGTGCCAGCTCAAATTCCGGGACAGGGTATATCACAGATACGCAGTATTTT
-	TRBD1	TRBV28	TRBJ2-3	CASSAPGQGTDTQYF	TGTGCCAGCAGTGCTCCGGGACAGGGGACAGATACGCAGTATTTT
-	-	TRBV11-1	TRBJ2-7	CASSLTSAGSEQYF	TGTGCCAGCAGCTTAACCTCAGCCGGGAGCGAGCAGTACTTC
-	-	TRBV9	TRBJ1-5	CASSLHGGGQPQHF	TGTGCCAGCAGCCTTCATGGCGGGGGTCAGCCCCAGCATTTT
-	-	TRBV2	TRBJ1-2	CASSEAPHGYTF	TGTGCCAGCAGTGAAGCGCCACACGGCTACACCTTC
-	TRBD1	TRBV18	TRBJ2-7	CASSAGTGTYEQYF	TGTGCCAGCTCAGCCGGGACAGGGACCTACGAGCAGTACTTC
-	-	TRBV10-3	TRBJ1-1	CAISLTGLNTEAFF	TGTGCCATCAGTCTTACAGGGTTGAACACTGAAGCTTTCTTT
-	-	TRBV27	TRBJ1-1	CASSLFDMNTEAFF	TGTGCCAGCAGTTTATTTGACATGAACACTGAAGCTTTCTTT
-	-	TRBV28	TRBJ1-4	CASKVRLGRKENEKLFF	TGTGCCAGTAAAGTTCGATTAGGACGCAAGGAAAATGAAAAACTGTTTTTT
few	-	TRBV7-9	TRBJ1-1	CASSLDDGGEAFF	TGTGCCAGCAGCTTAGATGATGGGGGTGAAGCTTTCTTT
-	-	TRBV6-2/TRBV6-3	TRBJ2-7	CASSSGSGSTDEQYF	TGTGCCAGCAGTTCTGGAAGCGGTTCCACGGACGAGCAGTACTTC
once	-	TRBV14	TRBJ2-6	CASSLRLGGANVLTF	TGTGCCAGCAGCCTTCGCCTTGGCGGGGCCAACGTCCTGACTTTC
-	-	TRBV19	TRBJ1-1	CASSIRGRRAEAFF	TGTGCCAGTAGTATCCGGGGGCGCAGGGCTGAAGCTTTCTTT
-	TRBD2	TRBV7-6	TRBJ2-1	CASSLRSPSGGARNEQFF	TGTGCCAGCAGCTTAAGGAGTCCTAGCGGGGGGGCTAGAAATGAGCAGTTCTTC
few	TRBD1	TRBV6-1	TRBJ1-5	CASSEEWDSIQPQHF	TGTGCCAGCAGTGAAGAGTGGGACAGTATTCAGCCCCAGCATTTT
-	-	TRBV6-5	TRBJ1-1	CASSLGGGTEAFF	TGTGCCAGCAGTTTAGGGGGTGGCACTGAAGCTTTCTTT
-	-	TRBV5-5	TRBJ1-5	CASSLEGQPQHF	TGTGCCAGCAGCTTGGAAGGTCAGCCCCAGCATTTT
-	-	TRBV19	TRBJ1-3	CASSMRGGGNTIYF	TGTGCCAGTAGTATGAGGGGAGGTGGAAACACCATATATTTT
-	-	TRBV9	TRBJ2-2	CASSPTRGYTGELFF	TGTGCCAGCAGCCCTACCCGGGGTTACACCGGGGAGCTGTTTTTT
-	-	TRBV9	TRBJ1-1	CASTPVGTLNTEAFF	TGTGCCAGCACCCCGGTCGGGACGTTGAACACTGAAGCTTTCTTT
-	TRBD1	TRBV11-2	TRBJ2-2	CASSQDRVTGELFF	TGTGCCAGCAGCCAGGACAGGGTCACCGGGGAGCTGTTTTTT
-	-	TRBV14	TRBJ2-7	CASSQGSYEQYF	TGTGCCAGCAGCCAGGGCTCCTACGAGCAGTACTTC
-	TRBD1	TRBV28	TRBJ1-2	CASSTTGANYGYTF	TGTGCCAGCAGTACGACAGGGGCGAACTATGGCTACACCTTC
-	-	TRBV7-9	TRBJ2-7	CASSLGGGYEQYF	TGTGCCAGCAGCTTAGGCGGAGGGTACGAGCAGTACTTC
-	TRBD1	TRBV5-1	TRBJ1-2	CASSLAGRGPGYTF	TGCGCCAGCAGCTTGGCAGGCAGGGGGCCTGGCTACACCTTC
-	-	TRBV12-5	TRBJ2-1	CASVSPGSLRNEQFF	TGTGCTAGTGTCTCCCCGGGGTCCCTAAGGAATGAGCAGTTCTTC
-	TRBD1	TRBV27	TRBJ1-2	CASRDRDYGYTF	TGTGCCAGCCGGGACAGGGACTATGGCTACACCTTC
-	-	TRBV5-4	TRBJ2-7	CASRRAPGIYEQYF	TGTGCCAGCCGAAGGGCTCCAGGGATATACGAGCAGTACTTC
-	-	TRBV9	TRBJ2-3	CASSVEARDTQYF	TGTGCCAGCAGCGTAGAGGCAAGAGATACGCAGTATTTT
-	-	TRBV5-6	TRBJ1-5	CASSGGFGQPQHF	TGTGCCAGCAGCGGGGGATTTGGACAGCCCCAGCATTTT
-	TRBD1	TRBV2	TRBJ1-1	CASTQGGTEAFF	TGTGCCAGCACCCAGGGGGGGACTGAAGCTTTCTTT
-	-	TRBV10-3	TRBJ1-1	CAISDPRGNTEAFF	TGTGCCATCAGTGATCCCCGGGGGAACACTGAAGCTTTCTTT
-	TRBD1	TRBV27	TRBJ2-7	CASSRGQGAYEQYF	TGTGCCAGCAGTAGGGGACAGGGGGCCTACGAGCAGTACTTC
-	-	TRBV11-2	TRBJ1-6	CASTALGGRYNSPLHF	TGTGCCAGCACCGCACTGGGGGGACGGTATAATTCACCCCTCCACTTT
-	TRBD2	TRBV6-1	TRBJ2-2	CASSDISGGLLGLFF	TGTGCCAGCAGTGATATCAGCGGGGGGCTACTTGGACTGTTTTTT
-	-	TRBV5-1	TRBJ2-3	CASSLAETGDTQYF	TGCGCCAGCAGCTTGGCGGAAACGGGAGATACGCAGTATTTT
once	TRBD1	TRBV5-1	TRBJ1-1	CASSWGQGVTEAFF	TGCGCCAGCAGCTGGGGACAGGGAGTGACTGAAGCTTTCTTT
-	-	TRBV10-3	TRBJ1-2	CAISETGRRYGYTF	TGTGCCATCAGTGAGACGGGCCGGAGGTATGGCTACACCTTC
-	TRBD1	TRBV10-3	TRBJ1-2	CAISQGEGYGYTF	TGTGCCATCAGCCAGGGGGAAGGATATGGCTACACCTTC
-	-	TRBV18	TRBJ1-2	CASSPTTVRQVYGYTF	TGTGCCAGCTCACCTACCACCGTTAGACAGGTCTATGGCTACACCTTC
-	-	TRBV15	TRBJ2-5	CATSRDQGQETQYF	TGTGCCACCAGCAGAGATCAGGGACAAGAGACCCAGTACTTC
-	-	TRBV5-1	TRBJ2-1	CASSYGGVNEQFF	TGCGCCAGCAGTTACGGCGGGGTCAATGAGCAGTTCTTC
once	-	TRBV14	TRBJ2-5	CASSPAGGRETQYF	TGTGCCAGCAGCCCCGCCGGGGGGCGTGAGACCCAGTACTTC
-	-	TRBV5-1	TRBJ1-3	CASSPSGNTIYF	TGCGCCAGCAGCCCCTCTGGAAACACCATATATTTT
-	TRBD1	TRBV3-1/TRBV3-2	TRBJ1-4	CASSQWAGGLTNEKLFF	TGTGCCAGCAGCCAATGGGCAGGGGGCCTCACTAATGAAAAACTGTTTTTT
-	TRBD1	TRBV10-3	TRBJ1-2	CAIRGTENYGYTF	TGTGCCATCAGGGGGACAGAGAACTATGGCTACACCTTC